The clone carrying this T cell receptor beta chain has a handful of counts. Its specificity is unknown. TCRdb re-derived calls from the 5' RACE reads in MiXCR, one entry per CDR3 protein. This sample has about 450,000 distinct CDR3 sequences; less than 20% occur once, and the top ten carry about 12%. The sample belongs to a study of identical twins. Findings and caveats of the study: Monozygotic twins shared more out-of-frame TCR alpha than recombination models predicted. The study found weaker excess twin sharing in beta out-of-frame sequences.

CDR1 SGHRS and CDR2 YFSETQ come from the germline V gene. CDR3 length: 13 amino acids. Trimming removed 2 bases at V and 3 bases at J, with 9 bases between. The sample consisted of naive T cells sorted from blood. The sequence derives from a man aged 50 or older in good health. The chain recombines TRBV5-1 with TRBJ2-7; D not resolved. The DNA for the CDR3 is TGCGCCAGCAGCTTTGGGGAATACTACGAGCAGTACTTC. Amino acids: CASSFGEYYEQYF.